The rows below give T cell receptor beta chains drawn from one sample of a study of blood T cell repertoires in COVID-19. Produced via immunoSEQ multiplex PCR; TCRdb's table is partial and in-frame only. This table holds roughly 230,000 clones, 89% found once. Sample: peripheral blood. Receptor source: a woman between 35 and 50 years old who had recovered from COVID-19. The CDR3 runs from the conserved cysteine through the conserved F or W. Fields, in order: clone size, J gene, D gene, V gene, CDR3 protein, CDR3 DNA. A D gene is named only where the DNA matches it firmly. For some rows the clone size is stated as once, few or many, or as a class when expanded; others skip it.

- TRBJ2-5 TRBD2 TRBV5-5 CASSLGSRGETQYF TGTGCCAGCAGCTTGGGGTCGCGGGGGGAGACCCAGTACTTC
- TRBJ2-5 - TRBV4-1 CASSQDSQETQYF TGCGCCAGCAGCCAGGACAGCCAAGAGACCCAGTACTTC
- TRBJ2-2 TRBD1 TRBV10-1 CASSPGQGTPGELFF TGCGCCAGCAGTCCGGGACAGGGGACCCCCGGGGAGCTGTTTTTT
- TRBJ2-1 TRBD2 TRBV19 CATKTSGSSHEQFF TGTGCCACCAAGACTAGCGGGAGTAGCCATGAGCAGTTCTTC
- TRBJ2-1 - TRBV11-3 CASSPGASYNEQFF TGTGCCAGCAGCCCAGGGGCCTCCTACAATGAGCAGTTCTTC
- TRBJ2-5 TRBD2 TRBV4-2 CASSQIAGWETQYF TGTGCCAGCAGCCAAATAGCGGGATGGGAGACCCAGTACTTC
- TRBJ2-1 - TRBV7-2 CASSSVQSSYNEQFF TGTGCCAGCAGCTCAGTACAGAGCTCCTACAATGAGCAGTTCTTC
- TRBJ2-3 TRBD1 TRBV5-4 CASSLGQGRTDTQYF TGTGCCAGCAGCTTGGGACAGGGACGCACAGATACGCAGTATTTT
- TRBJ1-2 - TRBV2 CASSPGLWGYTF TGTGCCAGCAGTCCCGGACTCTGGGGCTACACCTTC
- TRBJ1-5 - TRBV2 CASSAAGYSNQPQHF TGTGCCAGCAGTGCGGCGGGATATAGCAATCAGCCCCAGCATTTT
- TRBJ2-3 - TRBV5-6 CASTLGGWDTQYF TGTGCCAGCACCCTCGGGGGTTGGGATACGCAGTATTTT
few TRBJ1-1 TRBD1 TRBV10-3 CAISNRGGTIPEAFF TGTGCCATCAGTAACAGGGGTGGGACGATCCCTGAAGCTTTCTTT
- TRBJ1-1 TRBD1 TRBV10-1 CASSDREKGTEAFF TGCGCCAGCAGCGACAGGGAGAAAGGCACTGAAGCTTTCTTT
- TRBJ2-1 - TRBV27 CASTQVSVVQFF TGTGCCAGCACCCAGGTTTCTGTGGTGCAGTTCTTC
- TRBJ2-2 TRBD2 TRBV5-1 CASMETSGGTGELFF TGCGCCAGCATGGAGACTAGCGGGGGGACCGGGGAGCTGTTTTTT
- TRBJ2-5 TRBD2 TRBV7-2 CASSPNSGSGQETQYF TGTGCCAGCAGCCCAAATAGCGGGAGCGGTCAAGAGACCCAGTACTTC
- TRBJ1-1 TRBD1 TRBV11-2 CASRSNRDRVTFF TGTGCCAGCAGATCAAACCGGGACAGGGTGACTTTCTTT
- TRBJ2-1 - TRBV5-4 CASSLGQTMRQFF TGTGCCAGCAGCTTAGGACAAACAATGAGGCAGTTCTTC
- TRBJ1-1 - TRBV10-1 CASSESAMNTEAFF TGCGCCAGCAGTGAGTCAGCCATGAACACTGAAGCTTTCTTT
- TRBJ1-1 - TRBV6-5 CASSYSSGLGTEAFF TGTGCCAGCAGTTACTCGTCAGGGTTGGGCACTGAAGCTTTCTTT
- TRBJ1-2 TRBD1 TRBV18 CASSPESGGHYGYTF TGTGCCAGCTCACCAGAGTCAGGGGGTCACTATGGCTACACCTTC
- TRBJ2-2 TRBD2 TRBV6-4 CASSDTGGPSGELFF TGTGCCAGCAGTGATACGGGAGGGCCCTCCGGGGAGCTGTTTTTT
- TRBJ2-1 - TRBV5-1 CASSPEVGNENEQFF TGCGCCAGCAGCCCGGAGGTGGGGAACGAAAATGAGCAGTTCTTC
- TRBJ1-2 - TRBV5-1 CASSRGGDARDGYTF TGCGCCAGCAGCCGCGGGGGGGACGCTCGGGATGGCTACACCTTC
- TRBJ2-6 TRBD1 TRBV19 CASQRTGSGANVLTF TGTGCCAGTCAACGGACAGGGTCAGGGGCCAACGTCCTGACTTTC
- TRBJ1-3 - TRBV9 CASSPTTSGNTIYF TGTGCCAGCAGCCCTACCACGTCTGGAAACACCATATATTTT
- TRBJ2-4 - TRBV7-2 CASSLGTLLAKNIQYF TGTGCCAGCAGCTTGGGGACACTATTAGCCAAAAACATTCAGTACTTC
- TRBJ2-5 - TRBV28 CASSPNTERLAQYF TGTGCCAGCAGTCCAAACACGGAGAGATTGGCCCAGTACTTC
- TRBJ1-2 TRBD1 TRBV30 CAWTTGGTTNYGYTF TGTGCCTGGACGACAGGGGGCACGACTAACTATGGCTACACCTTC
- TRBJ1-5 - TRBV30 CAYRGGGNQPQHF TGTGCCTACCGGGGAGGGGGAAATCAGCCCCAGCATTTT
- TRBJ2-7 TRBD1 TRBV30 CAWSRGQGEQYF TGTGCCTGGAGTAGGGGACAGGGAGAGCAGTACTTC
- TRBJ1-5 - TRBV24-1 CATSDSVIQGLPQHF TGTGCCACCAGTGATTCGGTAATCCAGGGGCTGCCCCAGCATTTT
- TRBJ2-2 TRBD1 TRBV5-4 CASSWGDRATGELFF TGTGCCAGCAGCTGGGGGGACAGGGCCACCGGGGAGCTGTTTTTT
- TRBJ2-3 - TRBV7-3 CASSFRGVTDTQYF TGTGCCAGCAGCTTCAGGGGGGTCACAGATACGCAGTATTTT
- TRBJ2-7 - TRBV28 CASSWQGSRSYEQYF TGTGCCAGCAGTTGGCAGGGGTCTCGCTCCTACGAGCAGTACTTC
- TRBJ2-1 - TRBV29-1 CSVDGGQWGLGEYNEQFF TGCAGCGTTGACGGGGGACAGTGGGGACTAGGAGAGTACAATGAGCAGTTCTTC
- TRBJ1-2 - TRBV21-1 CASSTWTGKGYTF TGTGCCAGCAGCACGTGGACAGGGAAGGGCTACACCTTC
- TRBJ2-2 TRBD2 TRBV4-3 CASSQDSAGVFPGELFF TGCGCCAGCAGCCAAGACTCAGCGGGAGTTTTCCCCGGGGAGCTGTTTTTT
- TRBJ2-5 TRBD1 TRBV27 CASSPGQGPETQYF TGTGCCAGCAGTCCGGGACAGGGGCCAGAGACCCAGTACTTC
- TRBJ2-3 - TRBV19 CASSSRSGDTQYF TGTGCCAGTAGTAGCCGCTCCGGGGATACGCAGTATTTT
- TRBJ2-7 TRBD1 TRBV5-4 CASSSPGTGIYEQYF TGTGCCAGCAGCTCTCCCGGGACAGGAATCTACGAGCAGTACTTC
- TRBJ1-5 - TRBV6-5 CASSTNQGFQPQHF TGTGCCAGCAGTACTAACCAGGGTTTTCAGCCCCAGCATTTT
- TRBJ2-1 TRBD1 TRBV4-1 CASSPDRGYNEQFF TGCGCCAGCAGCCCGGACAGGGGTTACAATGAGCAGTTCTTC
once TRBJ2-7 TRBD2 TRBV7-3 CASSLWGGVHEQYF TGTGCCAGCAGCTTATGGGGAGGGGTCCACGAGCAGTACTTC
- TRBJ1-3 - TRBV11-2 CASSLMDRLSSGNTIYF TGTGCCAGCAGCTTAATGGACAGACTAAGCTCTGGAAACACCATATATTTT
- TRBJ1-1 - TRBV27 CASSLDRMNTEAFF TGTGCCAGCAGTTTAGACAGGATGAACACTGAAGCTTTCTTT
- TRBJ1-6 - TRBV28 CASSAAQMTGNNSPLHF TGTGCCAGCAGTGCTGCCCAAATGACAGGTAATAATTCACCCCTCCACTTT
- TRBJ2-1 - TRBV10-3 CAISDTGVGNEQFF TGTGCCATCAGTGATACGGGAGTAGGCAATGAGCAGTTCTTC